What follows are 19 T cell receptor beta chains derived from one specimen sequenced in a study of PD-L1 blockade in urothelial cancer. Clones were read by immunoSEQ multiplex PCR, and TCRdb kept only the in-frame ones, dropping some. The sample has about 45,000 clones, around 80% seen once; the top ten hold approximately 13%. Stated time point: peripheral blood 6 weeks after treatment start. Source: PBMCs, taken around atezolizumab (anti-PD-L1) treatment. Receptor source: a man in his 60s with urothelial cancer.

V usage is TRBV18 and J usage is TRBJ2-3, with a weak D call TRBD2 (5 bases). Germline V gives CDR1 KGHSH, CDR2 LQKENI. The CDR3 extends over 14 amino acids. With 4 bases removed from V and 2 bases from J, the gap between germline ends came to 10 bases. This CDR3 is CASSLRTYTDTQYF. The CDR3 DNA reads as TGTGCCAGCTCACTCCGGACTTACACAGATACGCAGTATTTT.

This chain joins TRBV27 and TRBJ1-2; perhaps TRBD1 as D (5 bases). CDR1 MNHEY and CDR2 SMNVEV come from the germline V gene (reference sequence). Deletions cut 3 bases from V and 2 bases from J, with 7 bases between. CDR3 length: 13 residues. CDR3 amino acids: CASSLGGNYGYTF. The CDR3 DNA sequence: TGTGCCAGCAGTTTGGGGGGAAACTATGGCTACACCTTC.

As DNA, the CDR3 is TGTGCCTGGAGTCGAGGTGGGGGCAGTGAAAAACTGTTTTTT. It yields the protein CAWSRGGGSEKLFF. The chain combines TRBV30 with TRBJ1-4; weak D call: TRBD1 (6 bases). Per the germline V gene, CDR1 is GTSNPN and CDR2 is SVGIG (reference sequence). The CDR3 sequence is 14 residues long. V was shortened by 2 bases and J by 7 bases, with 14 bases between the two germline ends.

The rearrangement joins TRBV28 to TRBJ2-3, with 10 bases that match TRBD2. The germline V gene has CDR1 MDHEN and CDR2 SYDVKM. The CDR3 length is 15 residues. The V and J ends lost 5 bases and 6 bases, in that order; junction bases with no gene match: 8. In nucleotides, the CDR3 is TGTGCCAGCAGTGAAGCGGGAGGGCCGATGGATACGCAGTATTTT. Encoded protein: CASSEAGGPMDTQYF.

This rearrangement joins TRBV6-6 to TRBJ1-2; 8 positions agree with TRBD1. The CDR3 extends over 15 amino acids. Trimming removed 2 bases from V and 8 bases from J; junction bases left unmatched: 10. Germline CDR1 reads MNHNY; CDR2 reads SVGAGI (reference sequence). CDR3 coding DNA: TGTGCCAGCAGTTACGGGGCCGGGACAGGTGAAGGCTACACCTTC. As protein: CASSYGAGTGEGYTF.

The chain links TRBV28 to TRBJ2-3; 9 bases map to TRBD1. After removal of 5 bases from V and 4 bases from J, the junction contained 7 bases not matched to a gene. The CDR3 spans 15 residues. CDR1 is MDHEN and CDR2 is SYDVKM in the germline V gene. The DNA of the CDR3 is TGTGCCAGCAGTCTCCCCTACAGGGGGCCAGATACGCAGTATTTT. Amino acids: CASSLPYRGPDTQYF.

V gene TRBV7-9 combines with J gene TRBJ1-1; D is ambiguous. The CDR3 totals 13 residues. V was pared by 3 bases and J by 2 bases, with 7 bases between. Germline V lookup: CDR1 SEHNR, CDR2 FQNEAQ (reference sequence). The CDR3 here is CASSFPSNTEAFF. In nucleotides, the CDR3 is TGTGCCAGCAGCTTTCCCAGTAACACTGAAGCTTTCTTT. Variable domain in full (rest from reference TRBV7-9 and TRBJ1-1): DTGVSQNPRHKITKRGQNVTFRCDPISEHNRLYWYRQTLGQGPEFLTYFQNEAQLEKSRLLSDRFSAERPKGSFSTLEIQRTEQGDSAMYLCASSFPSNTEAFFGQGTRLTVV.

This clone turned up a few times. This sequence joins TRBV19 and TRBJ2-7; D possibly corresponds to TRBD2 (6 bases). Germline V gives CDR1 LNHDA, CDR2 SQIVND (reference sequence). Trimming left V 0 bases short and J 3 bases short, with 15 bases between. The CDR3 loop spans 16 amino acids. The CDR3: CASSIDPGTGNYEQYF. CDR3 nucleotide sequence: TGTGCCAGTAGTATAGATCCCGGGACTGGAAACTACGAGCAGTACTTC.

The rearrangement links TRBV28 to TRBJ1-5; D ambiguous. The germline V gene has CDR1 MDHEN and CDR2 SYDVKM. Between the trimmed V and J ends, which lost 6 bases and 5 bases, there was a span of 8 bases. This CDR3 has 12 residues. This chain's CDR3 is CASRREYQPQHF. The DNA for the CDR3 is TGTGCCAGCAGAAGGGAGTATCAGCCCCAGCATTTT.

The genes are TRBV29-1 and TRBJ1-1; tentative D call: TRBD1 (6 bases). V lost 7 bases to trimming and J lost 8 bases, with 11 bases between them. The CDR3 has 10 residues. Germline V lookup: CDR1 SQVTM, CDR2 ANQGSEA. The CDR3 protein is CSAYTGEAFF. CDR3 DNA sequence: TGCAGCGCTTACACAGGGGAAGCTTTCTTT. The whole variable domain, remainder taken from reference TRBV29-1 and TRBJ1-1, is SAVISQKPSRDICQRGTSLTIQCQVDSQVTMMFWYRQQPGQSLTLIATANQGSEATYESGFVIDKFPISRPNLTFSTLTVSNMSPEDSSIYLCSAYTGEAFFGQGTRLTVV.

CDR3 sequence reads: CASSLIAGSTGELFF. In nucleotides, the CDR3 is TGTGCCAGCAGTCTTATAGCGGGAAGCACCGGGGAGCTGTTTTTT. V usage is TRBV14 and J usage is TRBJ2-2, with 8 positions matching TRBD2. The CDR3 runs 15 residues. The V and J ends lost 6 bases and 4 bases, in that order; junction bases with no gene match: 7. Germline-derived CDR1 and CDR2 are SGHDN and FVKESK.

This chain links TRBV7-9 with TRBJ2-1, with D unresolved. Germline CDR1 is SEHNR and CDR2 is FQNEAQ (reference sequence). Trimming removed 5 bases at V and 0 bases at J, with 14 bases between. The CDR3 totals 16 residues. Written as DNA, the CDR3 is TGTGCCAGCAGCCAAGTGGTTCTAAGCTCCTACAATGAGCAGTTCTTC. Its translation: CASSQVVLSSYNEQFF.

This chain connects TRBV5-4 to TRBJ2-3; D is perhaps TRBD1 (6 bases). V was cut by 4 bases and J by 3 bases, with 15 bases left in between. In germline, CDR1 is SGHNT, CDR2 YYREEE (reference sequence). The CDR3 extends over 15 amino acids. This chain's CDR3 is CASSPRVTGTDTQYF. CDR3 nucleotides: TGTGCCAGCAGCCCCCGGGTAACAGGGACAGATACGCAGTATTTT.

The count of this clone is one. The genes are TRBV5-8 and TRBJ1-6; TRBD1 aligns across 7 bases. The ends lost 2 bases at V and 5 bases at J; junction bases unmatched: 4. The CDR3 length is 15 residues. CDR1 is SGHTS and CDR2 is YDEGEE in the germline V gene. This CDR3 is CASSFADRNNSPLHF. CDR3 DNA: TGTGCCAGCAGCTTCGCGGACAGGAATAATTCACCCCTCCACTTT.

The J gene is TRBJ1-5, the V gene TRBV5-6; 9 bases match TRBD1. CDR3 size: 13 residues. V gave up 2 bases and J gave up 11 bases; unmatched junction bases: 5. CDR1 and CDR2 (germline): SGHDT, YYEEEE. CDR3 loop: CASSFRDRGAQHF. CDR3 coding DNA: TGTGCCAGCAGCTTTAGAGACAGGGGGGCCCAGCATTTT.

This clone was counted a single time. This chain connects TRBV5-1 to TRBJ2-7; 9 bases are shared with TRBD2. Germline V CDR1 and CDR2: SGHRS, YFSETQ. This CDR3 is 14 amino acids long. The J segment lost 3 bases and the V segment lost 5 bases, leaving 6 bases of the junction unmatched. The CDR3 DNA sequence: TGCGCCAGCAGTAGTAGCGGGAGCATCTACGAGCAGTACTTC. Translating it yields CASSSSGSIYEQYF.

The CDR3 protein is CSAAGGGGEKLFF. As DNA, the CDR3 is TGCAGCGCCGCCGGCGGGGGAGGAGAAAAACTGTTTTTT. V and J are TRBV29-1 and TRBJ1-4; possibly TRBD1 for D (5 bases). This CDR3 spans 13 amino acids. V was shortened by 7 bases and J by 8 bases, with 17 bases between the two germline ends. From germline, CDR1 is SQVTM and CDR2 ANQGSEA.

This clone has a handful of counts. The chain links TRBV6-1 to TRBJ2-2; a possible D gene is TRBD1 (5 bases). The germline CDR1 and CDR2 sequences are MNHNS and SASEGT. CDR3 length: 14 amino acids. Trimming shortened V by 3 bases and J by 7 bases, and 12 bases separated the two germline ends. CDR3 coding DNA: TGTGCCAGCAGTGAGTTAATCGGACACGGGGAGCTGTTTTTT. It is translated as CASSELIGHGELFF.

This chain uses TRBV10-2 with TRBJ2-2, with D tentatively TRBD2 (6 bases). V lost 6 bases and J 5 bases, leaving 10 bases between the germline ends. CDR3 size: 13 residues. Germline CDR1 and CDR2: WSHSY and SAAADI. CDR3 bases: TGCGCCAGCAGGGAAGGGACTACCGGGGAGCTGTTTTTT. It encodes CASREGTTGELFF.